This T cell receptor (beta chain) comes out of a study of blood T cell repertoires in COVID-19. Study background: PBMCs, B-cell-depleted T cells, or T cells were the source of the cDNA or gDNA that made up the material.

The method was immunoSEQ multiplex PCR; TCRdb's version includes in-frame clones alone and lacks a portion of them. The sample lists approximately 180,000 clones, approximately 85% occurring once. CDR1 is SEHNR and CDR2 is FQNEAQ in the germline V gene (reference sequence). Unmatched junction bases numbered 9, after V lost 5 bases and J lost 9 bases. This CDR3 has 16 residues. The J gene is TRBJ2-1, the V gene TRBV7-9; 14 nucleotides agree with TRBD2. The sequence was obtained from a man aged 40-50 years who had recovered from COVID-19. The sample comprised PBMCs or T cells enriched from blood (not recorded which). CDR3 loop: CASSPRLAGGQGEQFF. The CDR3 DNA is TGTGCCAGCAGCCCCCGACTAGCGGGAGGGCAGGGTGAGCAGTTCTTC.